Listed below are T cell receptor beta chains from one sample, sequenced in a study of T cell responses to AZD1222 COVID-19 vaccine. Using immunoSEQ multiplex PCR, the repertoire was profiled, and TCRdb retains in-frame clones only, with some absent. Found here are 130,000 to 150,000 clones, about 91% of them singletons; the top ten hold roughly 2%. The sample consisted of peripheral blood, taken on day 0 of AZD1222 vaccination. The receptors were gathered from an adult in good health. Both conserved end residues are part of each CDR3. The D gene is left open where the match is weak. Expanded clones are given a class, and other clones once, few, many or no size at all.

-,-,13,TRBJ1-2,TRBV13,TGTGCCAGCAGCCTCCGGGACCTTTATGGCTACACCTTC,CASSLRDLYGYTF
-,TRBD2,15,TRBJ2-7,TRBV2,TGTGCCAGCAGCCTACTAGCGGGGGCGTTCTACGAGCAGTACTTC,CASSLLAGAFYEQYF
-,-,13,TRBJ2-3,TRBV24-1,TGTGCCACCAGTGATTTTGGGACAGATACGCAGTATTTT,CATSDFGTDTQYF
-,-,13,TRBJ1-2,TRBV28,TGTGCCAGCATGACCGGGAGCCTCTATGGCTACACCTTC,CASMTGSLYGYTF
-,TRBD2,18,TRBJ2-1,TRBV4-3,TGCGCCAGCAGCCAAGGGGGACTAGCACCAATGGGATACAATGAGCAGTTCTTC,CASSQGGLAPMGYNEQFF
-,TRBD2,15,TRBJ2-1,TRBV5-4,TGTGCCAGCAGCTCTAGCGGGGGCCTCCACAATGAGCAGTTCTTC,CASSSSGGLHNEQFF
-,-,19,TRBJ1-3,TRBV4-3,TGCGCCAGCAGCCAAGGGGGAAAGATTGGGCAGCTCTCTGGAAACACCATATATTTT,CASSQGGKIGQLSGNTIYF
-,-,14,TRBJ1-2,TRBV29-1,TGCAGCGGGATCTTAGGGCAGGGAAGGGATGGCTACACCTTC,CSGILGQGRDGYTF
-,-,14,TRBJ2-2,TRBV5-1,TGCGCCAGCAGCAGTGCAGGGAACACCGGGGAGCTGTTTTTT,CASSSAGNTGELFF
-,-,14,TRBJ1-4,TRBV10-3,TGTGCCATCAGTGAGGAGGGTCTTGGAGAAAAACTGTTTTTT,CAISEEGLGEKLFF
-,-,15,TRBJ2-1,TRBV11-2,TGTGCCAGCAGCCAAGAGGATACGGGACTTTATGAGCAGTTCTTC,CASSQEDTGLYEQFF
once,-,14,TRBJ2-7,TRBV27,TGTGCCAGCAGTTTAAGGAGGGAAGTCAACGAGCAGTACTTC,CASSLRREVNEQYF
-,-,15,TRBJ1-1,TRBV9,TGTGCCAGCAGCGTAGAGTGGGGCCTTAACACTGAAGCTTTCTTT,CASSVEWGLNTEAFF
once,-,13,TRBJ2-7,TRBV3-1/TRBV3-2,TGTGCCAGCAGCCAACGGGGGTCCTACGAGCAGTACTTC,CASSQRGSYEQYF
-,-,11,TRBJ2-3,TRBV7-8,TGTGCCAGCAGCCAAGGGGATACGCAGTATTTT,CASSQGDTQYF
-,-,17,TRBJ2-2,TRBV18,TGTGCCAGCTCACCACCGAACAGGGCTGCGAACACCGGGGAGCTGTTTTTT,CASSPPNRAANTGELFF
-,-,14,TRBJ1-1,TRBV19,TGTGCCAGTACCCTCACGGGTGGGGCGGCGGAAGCTTTCTTT,CASTLTGGAAEAFF
-,-,16,TRBJ1-2,TRBV5-1,TGCGCCAGCAGCTTGGCCATTGGGGGCGCGGCCTATGGCTACACCTTC,CASSLAIGGAAYGYTF
once,-,15,TRBJ1-6,TRBV18,TGTGCCAGCTCACCAACAGGCTCCTATAATTCACCCCTCCACTTT,CASSPTGSYNSPLHF
-,-,13,TRBJ1-1,TRBV6-4,TGTGCCAGCAGCTCAGGGGTCTGTCTCGGAGCTTTCTTT,CASSSGVCLGAFF
once,-,15,TRBJ2-2,TRBV19,TGTGCCAGTAGTAACCCGGACTTAGCCACCGGGGAGCTGTTTTTT,CASSNPDLATGELFF
-,-,16,TRBJ2-7,TRBV27,TGTGCCAGCAGTCTACTCTCAACCACCTCGTTGGGGGAGCAGTACTTC,CASSLLSTTSLGEQYF
once,-,13,TRBJ1-2,TRBV10-3,TGTGCCATCAGATACAGGGACGACTATGGCTACACCTTC,CAIRYRDDYGYTF
-,-,15,TRBJ1-4,TRBV15,TGTGCCACCAGCAAACAACAGGCGGGGGGCGAAAAACTGTTTTTT,CATSKQQAGGEKLFF
-,-,12,TRBJ2-1,TRBV12-3/TRBV12-4,TGTGCCAGCAGTTTAGTCAGCAATGAGCAGTTCTTC,CASSLVSNEQFF
-,-,15,TRBJ2-3,TRBV5-1,TGCGCCAGCAGCTTCCAACCCACAGGGATAGATACGCAGTATTTT,CASSFQPTGIDTQYF
-,-,15,TRBJ2-7,TRBV6-4,TGTGCCAGCAGTGACGAAGGGCGACATACCTACGAGCAGTACTTC,CASSDEGRHTYEQYF
-,TRBD1,13,TRBJ1-4,TRBV19,TGTGCCGGGGCCAGGACAGGGGGTGAAAAACTGTTTTTT,CAGARTGGEKLFF
-,-,13,TRBJ2-7,TRBV7-9,TGTGCCAGCAGCTTAGGTCGGGGCTACGAGCAGTACTTC,CASSLGRGYEQYF
-,-,15,TRBJ1-3,TRBV7-6,TGTGCCAGCAGCCGCGCGCGGGGCTCTGGAAACACCATATATTTT,CASSRARGSGNTIYF
-,-,14,TRBJ2-5,TRBV9,TGTGCCAGCACTCCCGGGGGGCCCCAAGAGACCCAGTACTTC,CASTPGGPQETQYF
-,-,16,TRBJ1-3,TRBV12-5,TGTGCTAGTGGTTTGTCCAAGGGAGGGGTGGGAAACACCATATATTTT,CASGLSKGGVGNTIYF
-,-,14,TRBJ2-5,TRBV7-2,TGTGCCAGCAGCCCCCCGAACTCCAGGGAGACCCAGTACTTC,CASSPPNSRETQYF
-,TRBD1,14,TRBJ2-3,TRBV7-9,TGTGCCAGCAGCTTAGAACAGGGGGCAGATACGCAGTATTTT,CASSLEQGADTQYF
-,-,16,TRBJ2-7,TRBV5-1,TGCGCCAGCAGCTTCACAGGGACGAGGGGAGCCTACGAGCAGTACTTC,CASSFTGTRGAYEQYF